This TCR beta chain was recorded in a study of blood T cell repertoires in COVID-19. As for the study in general: Both acute and convalescent COVID-19 samples were obtained from the United States, Italy and Spain.

V dropped 0 bases and J dropped 1 base, with 6 bases sitting between them. Germline V gene data show CDR1 as SGDLS and CDR2 as YYNGEE. The CDR3 sequence is 14 residues long. This clone came up a few times. Those enrolled, adults aged roughly 18 to 95 years, came from fewer than 25 US areas. In assigning cohorts, the study relied on participant-reported clinical history. Profiled with immunoSEQ multiplex PCR; TCRdb holds only in-frame clones, not every one. The sample has about 350,000 clones; roughly 86% are singletons. V and J are TRBV9 and TRBJ2-3; D remains ambiguous. Sample: PBMCs or T cells enriched from blood (not recorded which). This clonotype originated in a woman aged 25-40 years who had been exposed to COVID-19. CDR3 bases: TGTGCCAGCAGCGTAGAATCTGGCACAGATACGCAGTATTTT. It encodes CASSVESGTDTQYF. The full variable domain, rest sourced from reference TRBV9 and TRBJ2-3, is DSGVTQTPKHLITATGQRVTLRCSPRSGDLSVYWYQQSLDQGLQFLIQYYNGEERAKGNILERFSAQQFPDLHSELNLSSLELGDSALYFCASSVESGTDTQYFGPGTRLTVL.